The present entry profiles one TCR beta chain with its context. The specificity of this receptor is unknown. No much larger clone exists at a distance of one base, and base qualities are not known. The library was obtained by the immunoSEQ multiplex PCR assay. A mixture of 60 forward primers for TCR Vbeta segments and 13 reverse primers for TCR Jbeta segments was used in the multiplex PCR. Amplification of the CDR3 region of rearranged TCR beta genes was performed with a multiplex PCR assay on genomic DNA. The Illumina HiSeq System was used to sequence the amplified TCR beta libraries as 87-base-pair reads. In the authors' own workflow: A later analysis tallied tens of millions of unique TCR beta chains across the 600 to 700 repertoires, and about 10 million of those chains were shared by two or more donors. Raw reads were error-corrected and collapsed into unique sequences with a nearest-neighbor algorithm that merged closely related sequences to remove PCR and sequencing errors. V, D and J gene segments were assigned by aligning CDR3 sequences to IMGT reference sequences. For a sequence to be retained, at least a six-nucleotide match to both a V gene segment and a J gene segment was required. A rearrangement was called productive if the CDR3 had no stop codons and remained in frame with V and J, and every other rearrangement was called non-productive. Following IMGT convention, CDR3 was defined as the stretch from the second conserved V-encoded cysteine up to the conserved J-encoded phenylalanine. In an earlier analysis of 587 of the donors, sequences lacking an unambiguous match to a single V gene segment were excluded. In an earlier analysis of 587 of the donors, V segments were called functional above 56.7% productive rearrangements and were called segregating when the between-donor standard deviation exceeded 5%. To diagnose cytomegalovirus status from the catalog of TCR beta chain sequences, a statistical classification framework was built. V and J gene assignment, in a later analysis, came from comparing TCR nucleotide sequences with IMGT/GENE-DB human TR gene sequences. Using the TCRdist pipeline, a later analysis assigned CDR3 sequences along with most-parsimonious VDJ recombination scenarios. A later analysis defined each TCR beta chain by its CDR3 amino acid sequence plus V-gene family, and excluded reads lacking a unique V-gene family. As a way to deal with suspected cross-contamination and a sequencing artifact, a later analysis dropped approximately 570 nucleotide sequences that were highly shared and had low generation probability. A later analysis calculated a clonal expansion index for each public chain from normalized within-repertoire ranks of inferred template counts. A later analysis computed generation probabilities with a VDJ recombination model fitted to out-of-frame rearrangements, and checked the results against IGoR. A later analysis scored TCR-TCR, TCR-HLA and TCR-CMV co-occurrence with hypergeometric tests, applying a repertoire-size bias correction to TCR pairs. To estimate false discovery rates, a later analysis permuted the HLA or CMV assignments 20 times. In a later analysis, co-occurring TCRs were grouped with DBSCAN, and TCRdist sequence similarity was added when clustering was performed within HLA-allele-positive subsets. Repertoires with fewer than 30,000 or more than 120,000 public chains, plus five repertoires with anomalous nucleotide sharing, were excluded from co-occurrence clustering. Imported from immuneACCESS, the table was reduced by TCRdb to in-frame sequences with V and J called. These copies leave out some clones; in studies compared against another copy, an unresolved V gene accounts for under half, and the cause of the remainder is not known. That table gives V, J and clone size, and the DNA gave D and trimming. Here the sample has over 150,000 clones; around 83% occur a single time. 6.5% of the sample goes to the ten largest clones.

From V the trimming removes 6 bases and from J it removes 0 bases, while the gene matches leave 4 bases of the junction unaccounted for. The CDR3 spans 15 residues, from the cysteine through the phenylalanine. The CDR3 DNA has 45 bases and is translated from base 1. CDR1 and CDR2 are drawn from the germline V gene: MDHEN, SYDVKM. This entry comes from a study of cytomegalovirus exposure and HLA in healthy donors (TCRdb year 2017). About the study as a whole: An earlier analysis of approximately 640 of the donors reported approximately 300 Gb of sequence data and 117 million unique TCR beta sequences from 150 million to 200 million T cells. Along with the roughly 670-subject first cohort, a separate validation cohort of over a hundred different subjects was used. Of the roughly 400 genotyped donors, 81% were placed in the genetic ancestry cluster associated with self-reported Caucasian donors. The number of donors typed differed by locus, with 629-630 for A, B, C, DRB1 and DQB1, about 500 for DQA1, over 600 for DPA1, and some 470 for DPB1. The T cell repertoires of around 670 subjects were profiled by immunosequencing and related to cytomegalovirus serostatus. Every discovery cohort repertoire had been produced on one sequencing platform. Genome-wide SNP genotypes for about three fifths of the roughly 670 donors were used in a later genetic analysis, which treated that subset as a discovery cohort. Four to six DR-DQ haplotypes were handled as single units for association and clustering, since linkage in the cohort was strong. Among around 400 genotyped donors of the cohort, an average of approximately 230,000 unique TCR beta nucleotide sequences were sequenced per donor, roughly a sixth of them non-productive. In the later analysis, no new phenotypic data were used to find candidate immune exposures; instead, reliance was placed on TCR beta sequences and their occurrence across donors. Around 300 gigabases of sequencing data and tens of millions of unique TCR sequences were included in an early release covering several hundred HLA-typed donors. In an earlier analysis of 500 to 650 of the donors, high-throughput TCR beta sequencing was used to judge whether each TCR beta V gene segment behaved as functional or pseudogenic. A later analysis re-examined previously published TCR beta repertoires from more than 650 donors and added high-resolution HLA genotyping to investigate patterns of TCR occurrence. HLA typing included class I and class II loci at four-digit resolution. The study aimed to test whether signatures of past pathogen exposure could be identified by cataloging public T cell receptors. Alongside the repertoire data, information on donor age, sex, ethnicity and CMV serostatus was compiled. The study combined high-throughput TCR immunosequencing, statistical association of individual TCRs with disease status, and machine learning to predict cytomegalovirus infection status. Beyond this particular receptor, the publication reports: This cohort had only TCR beta chains sequenced, and the lack of alpha or paired-chain data limited which features could be detected. V-gene and J-gene trimming of TCR beta chains was associated with a missense DCLRE1C variant in a later genetic analysis, and the association was replicated in an independent cohort. In a later analysis, the rate of TCR association differed among HLA loci, with DRB1 alleles having the most associated TCRs and HLA-C alleles having the fewest. Most CMV-associated TCR beta chains appeared to be HLA-restricted in a later analysis, and the HLA associations seemed to be driven largely by CMV exposure. Some IMGT-functional V segments, including TRBV6-2 and TRBV6-3, could not be distinguished by the 87-base-pair reads and were therefore excluded. Several of the top co-occurrence clusters appeared to be linked to parvovirus B19, influenza, CMV and Epstein-Barr virus, according to a later analysis. Compared with the roughly 710-donor mean, donors in an Asian-associated ancestry cluster had fewer N-insertions in productive TCRs, according to a later genetic analysis. In a later analysis, over 15,000 TCR beta sequences were associated with specific HLA alleles at a false discovery rate of 0.05. Immune exposure information for the cohort was limited to CMV serostatus. Most TCR sequences were seen in very few donors, while some public TCRs were found in many individuals. The presence/absence analyses assumed that sequencing depth was roughly uniform across donors, and that assumption may not be true. A further reported finding was that TCR beta sequences accurately predicted the HLA-A and HLA-B alleles for most subjects in the first cohort. The authors suggested that the approach could potentially be generalized to other disease states and immunological phenotypes. HLA typing was unavailable for some donors at each locus, so association tests used only the typed subset. In vitro tests confirmed that three of the cytomegalovirus-associated TCR beta chains recognize cytomegalovirus antigens. The classifier was reported to diagnose cytomegalovirus status with high specificity and sensitivity in both the original cohort and the validation cohort. Because counts were too low, 15 to 20 rarely observed V segments, including chromosome 9 orphons, were excluded from the earlier analysis of about 500 of the donors. Compared with equally common non-associated chains, HLA-associated TCR beta chains in a later analysis were more clonally expanded and had lower generation probabilities. A cluster of highly shared sequence variants was judged likely to be a technical artifact of the sequencing pipeline. A total of 164 TCR beta chains were listed by the study as associated with cytomegalovirus. Broadly in line with IMGT annotations, most TCR beta V segments showed up in productive rearrangements about 87% or about 30% of the time in an earlier analysis of under 700 of the donors. Linkage disequilibrium might explain the correlated functional status among segregating V segments, but an unknown experimental factor could not be ruled out. When HLA alleles, especially DR and DQ, strongly co-occurred, TCR associations were difficult to assign to individual alleles.

The cohort comprised some 680 healthy bone marrow donors. Cohort members were all nominally healthy when sampled, although unrecorded immune exposures were likely present. The donor was CMV seropositive and belonged to the group of 250 to 350 seropositive cohort members. A peripheral blood sample was collected from each donor, and TCR beta sequencing was performed on peripheral blood mononuclear cells. The Qiagen DNeasy Blood Extraction Kit was used to extract genomic DNA from the blood cell samples. Sequencing input: PBMCs. The sequence links TRBV28 to TRBJ2-7; TRBD2 fits 11 bases in the junction. The TCR comes from a woman aged 50 to 60 in good health and CMV-seropositive. The CDR3 region has the sequence CASSPGLAASYEQYF. Here is the DNA: TGTGCCAGCAGCCCGGGACTAGCGGCCTCCTACGAGCAGTACTTC.